This entry is about one TCR beta chain. The data were taken from a study of T cell responses to AZD1222 COVID-19 vaccine. The CDR3 extends over 14 amino acids. Germline V gives CDR1 MNHNS, CDR2 SASEGT. The V gene lost 1 base and the J gene lost 6 bases, with 7 bases spanning the gap. Some clones are missing from TCRdb's copy, which holds only in-frame ones; the method was immunoSEQ multiplex PCR. The table lists about 30,000 clones, approximately 90% of them singletons. Sample: peripheral blood, taken on day 0 of AZD1222 vaccination. The chain recombines TRBV6-1 with TRBJ1-6; no definite D call. The sequence derives from an adult in good health. The chain's CDR3 is CASSEVAVNSPLHF. Here the CDR3 DNA reads TGTGCCAGCAGTGAAGTGGCAGTTAATTCACCCCTCCACTTT.